A selection of T cell receptor beta chains follows, all from one sample in a study of blood T cell repertoires in COVID-19. Profiled with immunoSEQ multiplex PCR; TCRdb holds only in-frame clones, not every one. The table records 400,000 to 500,000 clones, about nine tenths of them present only once. Sequencing was carried out using peripheral blood. The source is a woman aged 25 to 39 with active or convalescent COVID-19. The CDR3 runs from the conserved cysteine through the conserved F or W. A D gene is named only where the DNA matches it firmly. Clone size is given for some rows only: seen once, a few or many times, or a class if the clone is expanded.

CDR3aa | CDR3nt | abundance | j_gene | d_gene | v_gene
CASSRGRENTEAFF | TGTGCCAGCAGCCGTGGACGGGAGAACACTGAAGCTTTCTTT | . | TRBJ1-1 | . | TRBV7-2
CASSLIPQMSLAELFF | TGTGCCAGCAGCCTGATCCCCCAGATGTCTCTGGCGGAGCTGTTTTTT | . | TRBJ2-2 | . | TRBV7-2
CASSQVGRGTYNEQFF | TGTGCCAGCAGCCAAGTTGGCAGGGGGACCTACAATGAGCAGTTCTTC | . | TRBJ2-1 | TRBD1 | TRBV3-1/TRBV3-2
CASSLGTGDGGELFF | TGTGCCAGCAGCTTGGGGACAGGGGATGGCGGGGAGCTGTTTTTT | . | TRBJ2-2 | TRBD1 | TRBV5-4
CATAGTGGGGNTIYF | TGTGCCACGGCCGGGACAGGGGGCGGTGGAAACACCATATATTTT | . | TRBJ1-3 | TRBD1 | TRBV19
CASSLPHGTGFGYTF | TGTGCCAGCAGTTTGCCCCACGGGACAGGGTTTGGCTACACCTTC | . | TRBJ1-2 | TRBD1 | TRBV28
CASSIDQEQPAGYTF | TGTGCCAGTAGTATAGATCAGGAACAGCCCGCGGGCTACACCTTC | . | TRBJ1-2 | . | TRBV19
CASSSTGTSAPRQYF | TGTGCCAGCAGTTCTACCGGGACTTCCGCACCGAGGCAGTACTTC | few | TRBJ2-7 | . | TRBV6-2/TRBV6-3
CASSPGQGHYGYTF | TGTGCCAGCAGCCCGGGACAGGGACACTATGGCTACACCTTC | once | TRBJ1-2 | TRBD1 | TRBV6-5
CASSLGVTTEAFF | TGTGCCAGCAGTTTAGGAGTGACAACTGAAGCTTTCTTT | . | TRBJ1-1 | . | TRBV12-3/TRBV12-4
CASSLSTRQGGVPLHF | TGTGCCAGCAGTTTATCGACTCGACAGGGGGGCGTTCCCCTCCACTTT | . | TRBJ1-6 | TRBD1 | TRBV27
CASSQDGRGTQYF | TGTGCCAGCAGCCAAGATGGGAGGGGTACGCAGTATTTT | . | TRBJ2-3 | TRBD2 | TRBV14
CASSLRLAGPYEQYF | TGCGCCAGCAGCTTGCGTCTAGCGGGGCCCTACGAGCAGTACTTC | . | TRBJ2-7 | TRBD2 | TRBV5-1
CASSQDNPGLASPLHF | TGTGCCAGCAGCCAAGATAACCCGGGACTTGCCTCACCCCTCCACTTT | . | TRBJ1-6 | . | TRBV4-2
CSVGTDHNEQFF | TGCAGCGTAGGGACAGACCACAATGAGCAGTTCTTC | . | TRBJ2-1 | TRBD1 | TRBV29-1
CASRRDFVNTEAFF | TGTGCAAGTCGTCGGGACTTTGTGAACACTGAAGCTTTCTTT | . | TRBJ1-1 | . | TRBV12-2
CASSLGTGTSGYTF | TGTGCCAGCAGCTTGGGGACAGGGACCAGCGGCTACACCTTC | . | TRBJ1-2 | TRBD1 | TRBV5-4
CASSQTGEFYEQYF | TGTGCCAGCAGTCAGACAGGAGAATTCTACGAGCAGTACTTC | few | TRBJ2-7 | . | TRBV6-6
CASSLVGGMGTDTQYF | TGTGCCAGCAGTTTAGTCGGGGGAATGGGGACAGATACGCAGTATTTT | . | TRBJ2-3 | . | TRBV6-2/TRBV6-3
CASSIAQGQDYGYTF | TGTGCCAGTAGTATAGCACAGGGGCAGGACTATGGCTACACCTTC | . | TRBJ1-2 | TRBD1 | TRBV19
CASSSLGGGRPYEQYF | TGTGCCAGCAGCTCCCTCGGGGGGGGTCGTCCCTACGAGCAGTACTTC | . | TRBJ2-7 | TRBD2 | TRBV11-2
CATRAGTGGAVNEQFF | TGTGCCACCCGGGCCGGGACAGGGGGCGCTGTAAATGAGCAGTTCTTC | . | TRBJ2-1 | TRBD1 | TRBV7-2
CASSLDWGGRANEKLFF | TGTGCCAGCAGCTTAGATTGGGGGGGCAGAGCTAATGAAAAACTGTTTTTT | . | TRBJ1-4 | . | TRBV7-6
CATSRGGQNYGYTF | TGTGCCACCAGCAGAGGAGGACAGAACTATGGCTACACCTTC | . | TRBJ1-2 | . | TRBV15
CASSSPGTGGEQYF | TGTGCCAGCAGCTCACCGGGGACAGGGGGCGAGCAGTACTTC | . | TRBJ2-7 | TRBD1 | TRBV7-8
CASNRQGNTEAFF | TGTGCCAGCAACCGACAGGGGAACACTGAAGCTTTCTTT | . | TRBJ1-1 | TRBD1 | TRBV6-5
CASSSEPGLAFSYEQYF | TGTGCCAGCAGCTCAGAACCGGGACTAGCTTTTTCCTACGAGCAGTACTTC | . | TRBJ2-7 | TRBD2 | TRBV7-9
CASSLGQDTEAFF | TGCGCCAGCAGCCTCGGACAGGACACTGAAGCTTTCTTT | . | TRBJ1-1 | TRBD1 | TRBV5-1
CASMRPAACYNEQFF | TGCGCCAGCATGAGGCCCGCGGCTTGCTACAATGAGCAGTTCTTC | . | TRBJ2-1 | . | TRBV10-1
CASSEVTGATEAFF | TGTGCCAGCAGTGAGGTGACAGGGGCCACTGAAGCTTTCTTT | . | TRBJ1-1 | TRBD1 | TRBV6-1
CASSQQGTEQFF | TGCGCCAGCAGCCAACAGGGAACTGAGCAGTTCTTC | . | TRBJ2-1 | . | TRBV4-1
CSVADSNGYTF | TGCAGCGTCGCAGACAGTAATGGCTACACCTTC | . | TRBJ1-2 | . | TRBV29-1
CAWVRPSGAGNTIYF | TGTGCCTGGGTCCGGCCCTCAGGTGCTGGAAACACCATATATTTT | . | TRBJ1-3 | . | TRBV30
CSAVMGVGEWEGYTF | TGCAGCGCCGTGATGGGTGTCGGGGAATGGGAAGGCTACACCTTC | . | TRBJ1-2 | . | TRBV29-1
CASSQAPTGFTSYEQYF | TGTGCCAGCAGCCAAGCGCCGACAGGGTTTACCTCCTACGAGCAGTACTTC | . | TRBJ2-7 | TRBD1 | TRBV3-1/TRBV3-2
CASSLGLAGGRYEQYF | TGTGCCAGCAGCCTGGGACTAGCGGGGGGGCGTTACGAGCAGTACTTC | . | TRBJ2-7 | TRBD2 | TRBV11-3
CASSLALVSEQYF | TGTGCCAGCAGCTTGGCCCTCGTCTCCGAGCAGTACTTC | . | TRBJ2-7 | . | TRBV5-4
CASSRDRGLGEKLFF | TGTGCCAGCAGTCGGGACAGGGGACTGGGTGAAAAACTGTTTTTT | . | TRBJ1-4 | TRBD1 | TRBV5-6
CASSLAGSETQYF | TGTGCCAGCAGCTTGGCAGGGTCGGAGACCCAGTACTTC | . | TRBJ2-5 | . | TRBV5-5
CASSLTGLFNEQFF | TGTGCCAGCAGTTTAACAGGGTTGTTCAATGAGCAGTTCTTC | . | TRBJ2-1 | . | TRBV27
CASSLQWTGGEETQYF | TGCGCCAGCAGCTTGCAGTGGACGGGAGGGGAAGAGACCCAGTACTTC | . | TRBJ2-5 | TRBD2 | TRBV5-1